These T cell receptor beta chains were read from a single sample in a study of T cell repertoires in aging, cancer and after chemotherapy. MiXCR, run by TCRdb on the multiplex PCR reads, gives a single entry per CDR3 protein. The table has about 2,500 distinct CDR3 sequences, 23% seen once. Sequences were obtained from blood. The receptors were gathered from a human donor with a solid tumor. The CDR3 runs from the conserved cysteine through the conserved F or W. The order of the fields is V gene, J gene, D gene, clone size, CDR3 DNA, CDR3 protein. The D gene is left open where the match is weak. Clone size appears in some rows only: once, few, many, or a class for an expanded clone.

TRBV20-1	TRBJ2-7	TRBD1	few	TGCAGTGCTAACGACAGGGACTACGAGCAGTACTTC	CSANDRDYEQYF
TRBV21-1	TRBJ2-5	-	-	TGTGCCAGCAGCGTTCGGACTGATTGTGAGAAGACCCAGTACTTC	CASSVRTDCEKTQYF
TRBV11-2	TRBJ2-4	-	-	TGTGCCAGCAGCTTTTCACCTGGTGGCAAAAACATTCAGTACTTC	CASSFSPGGKNIQYF
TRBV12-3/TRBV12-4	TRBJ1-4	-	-	TGTGCCAGCAGTCCCACCCGGGGAAGGGGTGAAAAACTGTTTTTT	CASSPTRGRGEKLFF
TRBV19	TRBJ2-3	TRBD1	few	TGTGCCAGTTCTCGGACAGGGGGAGAGGATACGCAGTATTTT	CASSRTGGEDTQYF
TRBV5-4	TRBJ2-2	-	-	TGTGCCAGCAGCTTGGCAGTCACCGGGGAGCTGTTTTTT	CASSLAVTGELFF
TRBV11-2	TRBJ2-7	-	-	TGTGCCAGCAGCTTAGAAAGGGGTAGGGACGAGCAGTACTTC	CASSLERGRDEQYF
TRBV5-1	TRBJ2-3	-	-	TGCGCCAGCAGCTTCGGCCTCAGCACAGATACGCAGTATTTT	CASSFGLSTDTQYF
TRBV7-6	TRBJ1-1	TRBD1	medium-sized	TGTGCCAGCAGCCTACCCGGGACAGACGAGAACACTGAAGCTTTCTTT	CASSLPGTDENTEAFF
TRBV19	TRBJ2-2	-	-	TGTGCCAGTAGGGGGCAGGGAAGCACCGGGGAGCTGTTTTTT	CASRGQGSTGELFF
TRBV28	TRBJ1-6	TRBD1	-	TGTGCCAGCAGTGCACAGGGGGGGTGGGTATCACCCCTCCACTTT	CASSAQGGWVSPLHF
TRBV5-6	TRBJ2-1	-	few	TGTGCCAGCAGCTTGATCCCGGGGACAAGCTCCTACAATGAGCAGTTCTTC	CASSLIPGTSSYNEQFF
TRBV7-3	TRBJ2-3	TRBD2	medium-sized	TGTGCCAGCAGCCCCGCTGCGACTAGCGAGCCGGGCGGGCAGTATTTT	CASSPAATSEPGGQYF
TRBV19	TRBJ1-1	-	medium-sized	TGTGCCAGTAGTACCGAACAGGGAGGAAGCACTGAAGCTTTCTTT	CASSTEQGGSTEAFF
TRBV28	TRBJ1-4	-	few	TGTGCCAGCAGTTTGGGTTCGGCCAGTGGTGAAAAACTGTTTTTT	CASSLGSASGEKLFF
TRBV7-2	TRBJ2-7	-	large	TGTGCCAGCAGCTTCGGGGGCGTCGAGCAGTACTTC	CASSFGGVEQYF
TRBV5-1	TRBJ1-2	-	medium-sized	TGCGCCAGCAGCTCGCGCCAGGGTGATGGCTACACCTTC	CASSSRQGDGYTF
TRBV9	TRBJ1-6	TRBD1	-	TGTGCCAGCAGCGGCCCGGGACAGGCTTCACCCCTCCACTTT	CASSGPGQASPLHF
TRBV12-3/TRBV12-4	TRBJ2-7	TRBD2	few	TGTGCCAGCAGTTCACCGGGACTAGGGGCTCGCGAGCAGTACTTC	CASSSPGLGAREQYF
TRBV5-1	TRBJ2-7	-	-	TGCGCCAGCAGCTTTCAGGGCAGGGGTTTATACGAGCAGTACTTC	CASSFQGRGLYEQYF
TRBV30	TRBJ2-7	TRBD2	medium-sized	TGTGCCTGGACCCCTAGCGGGGGTCCCTACGAGCAGTACTTC	CAWTPSGGPYEQYF
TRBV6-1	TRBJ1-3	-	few	TGTGCCAGCAGTGAAGCGGGTGTCGGAGGGAACTCTGGAAACACCATATATTTT	CASSEAGVGGNSGNTIYF
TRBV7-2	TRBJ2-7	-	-	TGTGCCAGCAGCTCCCCGGGGGACGGATCCTACGAGCAGTACTTC	CASSSPGDGSYEQYF
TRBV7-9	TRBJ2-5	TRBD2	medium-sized	TGTGCCAGCAGCTTAGGACTAGCGGGGCACCAGACCCAGTACTTC	CASSLGLAGHQTQYF
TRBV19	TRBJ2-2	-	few	TGTGCCAGTGGGTATTTTGGGGCCGGTACCGGGGAGCTGTTTTTT	CASGYFGAGTGELFF
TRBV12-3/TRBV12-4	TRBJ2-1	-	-	TGTGCCAGCAGGGCACTCGGGGGCAGCCACAATGAGCAGTTCTTC	CASRALGGSHNEQFF
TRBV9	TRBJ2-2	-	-	TGTGCCAGCAGCGTAACGGGGAACACCGGGGAGCTGTTTTTT	CASSVTGNTGELFF
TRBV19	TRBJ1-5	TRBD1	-	TGTGCCAGTAGTACGTCAGGGGGATCCGTTCAGCCCCAGCATTTT	CASSTSGGSVQPQHF
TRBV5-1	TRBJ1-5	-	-	TGCGCCAGCAGCTTGGGCCAGGGCCAGACCCAGCATTTT	CASSLGQGQTQHF
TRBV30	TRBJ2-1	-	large	TGTGCCTGTATTGGAGGTGGCCAGGGGCTGAGGAATGAGCAGTTCTTC	CACIGGGQGLRNEQFF
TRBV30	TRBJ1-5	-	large	TGTGCCTGGAGTGGGCAGGGTCAGCCCCAGCATTTT	CAWSGQGQPQHF
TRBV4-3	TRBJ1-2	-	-	TGCGCCAGCAGCCGCGTTGAGGCTGGAGGAGGGACCTATGGCTACACCTTC	CASSRVEAGGGTYGYTF
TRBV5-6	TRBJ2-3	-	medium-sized	TGTGCCAGCAGCTTGGTGGCAGGGTTTCCAGATACGCAGTATTTT	CASSLVAGFPDTQYF
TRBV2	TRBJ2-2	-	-	TGTGCCAGCAGTGAAGGTGTATATGGGGGCTCCGCCGGGGAGCTGTTTTTT	CASSEGVYGGSAGELFF
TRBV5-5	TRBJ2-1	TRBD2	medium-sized	TGTGCCAGCGGACTAGCACGGCCCAATGAGCAGTTCTTC	CASGLARPNEQFF
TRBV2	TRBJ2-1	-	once	TGTGCCAGCACCCGCGGGGACGTACTCCCCAATGAGCAGTTCTTC	CASTRGDVLPNEQFF
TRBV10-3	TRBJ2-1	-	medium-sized	TGTGCCATCAGTGGAGGGCACCCGAGCTCCTACAATGAGCAGTTCTTC	CAISGGHPSSYNEQFF
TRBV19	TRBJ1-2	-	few	TGTGCCAGTAGTGAGGGGCTTCGGGGCTACACCTTC	CASSEGLRGYTF
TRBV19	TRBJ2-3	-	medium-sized	TGTGCCACCAGGACGGCCACTAGCACAGATACGCAGTATTTT	CATRTATSTDTQYF
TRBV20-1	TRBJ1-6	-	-	TGCAGTGCGGGAATCAGGAGACTGAGTAATTCACCCCTCCACTTT	CSAGIRRLSNSPLHF
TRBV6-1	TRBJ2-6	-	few	TGTGCCAGCAGTGACCCAGGACAGAGCTTTTCTGGGGCCAACGTCCTGACTTTC	CASSDPGQSFSGANVLTF
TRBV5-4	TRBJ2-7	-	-	TGTGTCAGCAGCCCAGGGGGGGGGTCCTACGAGCAGTACTTC	CVSSPGGGSYEQYF
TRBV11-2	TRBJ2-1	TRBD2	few	TGTGCCAGCAGCTTAGGGAGCGGGGGGGTGAATGAGCAGTTCTTC	CASSLGSGGVNEQFF
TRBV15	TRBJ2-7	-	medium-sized	TGTGCCACCAGCAGAGAAGCAGGACCCTACGAGCAGTACTTC	CATSREAGPYEQYF
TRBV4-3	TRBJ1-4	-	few	TGCGCCAGCAGCCAAGACCCTCCGGGGGCAACTAATGAAAAACTGTTTTTT	CASSQDPPGATNEKLFF
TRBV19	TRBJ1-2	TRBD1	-	TGTGCCAGTGACAAGCCGGGACAGGGGGCCTCTGGCTACACCTTC	CASDKPGQGASGYTF
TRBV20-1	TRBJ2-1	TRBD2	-	TGCAGTGCTAGGACGGCTAGCGGGGGATACAATGAGCAGTTCTTC	CSARTASGGYNEQFF
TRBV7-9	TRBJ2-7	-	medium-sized	TGTGCCAGCAGCTTAGAGGGACTGCTCTACTTC	CASSLEGLLYF
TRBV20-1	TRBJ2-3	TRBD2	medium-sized	TGCAGTGCTAGAGCGGGGCGGGGGGGAGGCACAGATACGCAGTATTTT	CSARAGRGGGTDTQYF
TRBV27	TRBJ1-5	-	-	TGTGCCAGCAGTTTGAACGGGAACAATCAGCCCCAGCATTTT	CASSLNGNNQPQHF
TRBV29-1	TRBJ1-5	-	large	TGCAGCGTTTGGGAGTCAAATCAGCCCCAGCATTTT	CSVWESNQPQHF
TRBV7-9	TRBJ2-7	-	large	TGTGCCAGCAGCCTCCCAGGGCTCGAGCAGTACTTC	CASSLPGLEQYF
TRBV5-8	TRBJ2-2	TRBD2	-	TGTGCCAGCAGCTTACCGGGACTAGGAAACACCGGGGAGCTGTTTTTT	CASSLPGLGNTGELFF
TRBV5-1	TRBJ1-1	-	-	TGCGCCAGCAGCTTGGGGGGCGCGAACACTGAAGCTTTCTTT	CASSLGGANTEAFF
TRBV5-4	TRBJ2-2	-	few	TGTGCCAGCAGCTCCACAGGGTTAGCCGGGGAGCTGTTTTTT	CASSSTGLAGELFF
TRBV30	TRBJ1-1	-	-	TGTGCCTGGGACGAACGAGACAGAAAGAACACTGAAGCTTTCTTT	CAWDERDRKNTEAFF
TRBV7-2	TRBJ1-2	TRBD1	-	TGTGCCAGCAGCGTAAGACAGGGATACTATGGCTACACCTTC	CASSVRQGYYGYTF